This TCR beta chain stems from a study of blood T cell repertoires in COVID-19. Study at large: Samples representing acute and convalescent COVID-19 were sourced from the United States, Italy and Spain.

Clinical history as reported by participants underpinned cohort assignment. Two negative PCRs, clearance, or symptom resolution were required of recovered Cohort 3 donors. Assay: immunoSEQ multiplex PCR; the TCRdb copy retains only in-frame clones and omits some. The sample includes under 300,000 clones, about 80% of them seen just once. The sequenced sample was PBMCs or T cells enriched from blood (not recorded which). The clonotype originates from a man aged 35 to 55 who had recovered from COVID-19.

The DNA for the CDR3 is TGTGCCAGCAGTGGTACAGGGTTTGGGCCCCAGCATTTT. Translation: CASSGTGFGPQHF. The chain employs TRBV6-2 or TRBV6-3 and TRBJ1-5; tentative D call: TRBD1 (6 bases). The length of the CDR3 is 13 residues. Looked up from germline, CDR1 is MNHEY and CDR2 is SVGEGT. V dropped 5 bases and J dropped 9 bases, with 14 bases sitting between them.